Reported below is one TCR beta chain. Its antigen has not been determined. No much larger clone is present one base from it, and per-base qualities are unavailable. The data were obtained in a study of cytomegalovirus exposure and HLA in healthy donors (dated by TCRdb to the late 2010s). Context from the whole study: In an earlier analysis of under 600 of the donors, 250 to 350 Gb of sequence data and just under 120 million unique TCR beta sequences from about 179 million T cells were reported. Roughly 300 gigabases of sequencing data and some 85 million unique TCR sequences were included in an early release covering roughly 600 HLA-typed donors. Of the roughly 400 genotyped donors, roughly 85% fell in the genetic ancestry cluster associated with self-reported Caucasian donors. The study aimed to test whether cataloging public T cell receptors could reveal signatures of past pathogen exposure. The T cell repertoires of some 670 subjects were profiled by immunosequencing and related to cytomegalovirus serostatus. Along with the roughly 610-subject first cohort, a separate validation cohort of over 90 different subjects was used. To predict cytomegalovirus infection status, the study combined high-throughput TCR immunosequencing, statistical association of individual TCRs with disease status, and machine learning. In a later analysis, previously published TCR beta repertoires from about 640 donors were re-analyzed and high-resolution HLA genotyping was added so that TCR occurrence patterns could be studied. Rather than using new phenotypic data, the later analysis identified candidate immune exposures from TCR beta sequences and from how often those sequences occurred across donors. To decide whether each TCR beta V gene segment behaved as functional or pseudogenic, an earlier analysis of nearly 600 of the donors relied on high-throughput TCR beta sequencing. Donor age, sex, ethnicity and CMV serostatus were compiled alongside the repertoire data. In a later genetic analysis, genome-wide SNP genotypes for about 55% of the roughly 700 donors were used, and that subset was treated as a discovery cohort. Every repertoire in the discovery cohort had been generated on one and the same sequencing platform. Both class I and class II loci were covered by HLA typing, at four-digit resolution. Typing coverage varied by locus: roughly 620-640 donors for A, B, C, DRB1 and DQB1; 500 to 550 for DQA1; some 610 for DPA1; 400 to 480 for DPB1. Because of strong linkage in the cohort, roughly five DR-DQ haplotypes were treated as single units for association and clustering. Across 300 to 400 genotyped donors of the cohort, an average of about 240,000 unique TCR beta nucleotide sequences per donor were sequenced, and approximately 19% of those sequences were non-productive.

The cysteine opens and the phenylalanine closes a CDR3 of 15 amino acids. Kept here is only the CDR3 DNA, which spans 45 bases and is read in frame from base 1. Between the V and J ends, shortened by 6 bases and 0 bases respectively, the junction contains 12 bases. According to the germline V gene, CDR1 reads SGHDT and CDR2 reads YYEEEE. The method was the immunoSEQ multiplex PCR assay. For the multiplex PCR, a mixture combining 60 forward primers for TCR Vbeta segments and 13 reverse primers for TCR Jbeta segments was used. Amplification of the CDR3 region of rearranged TCR beta genes was performed with a multiplex PCR assay on genomic DNA. On the Illumina HiSeq System, the amplified TCR beta libraries were sequenced as 87-base-pair reads. In the authors' own workflow: In a later analysis, about 80 million unique TCR beta chains were counted across the 690 or so repertoires, and roughly 11 million of these chains were shared by at least two donors. Raw reads were error-corrected and collapsed into unique sequences by a nearest-neighbor algorithm in which closely related sequences were merged to remove PCR and sequencing errors. CDR3 sequences were aligned to IMGT reference sequences to assign V, D and J gene segments. For a sequence to be retained, a match of at least six nucleotides to both a V gene segment and a J gene segment was required. Rearrangements were classified as productive when the CDR3 lacked stop codons and remained in frame with V and J, and all other rearrangements were classified as non-productive. CDR3 was defined according to IMGT convention as the region running from the second conserved V-encoded cysteine to the conserved J-encoded phenylalanine. In an earlier analysis of some 550 of the donors, sequences lacking an unambiguous match to a single V gene segment were excluded. In an earlier analysis of several hundred of the donors, a V segment was called functional when productive rearrangements were above 56.7%, and segregating when the standard deviation between donors exceeded 5%. A statistical classification framework was built to diagnose cytomegalovirus status from the catalog of TCR beta chain sequences. In a later analysis, V and J genes were assigned by comparing TCR nucleotide sequences against IMGT/GENE-DB human TR gene sequences. A later analysis assigned CDR3 sequences and most-parsimonious VDJ recombination scenarios with the TCRdist pipeline. In a later analysis, each TCR beta chain was defined by its CDR3 amino acid sequence together with its V-gene family, and reads without a unique V-gene family were excluded. In a later analysis, 450 to 600 highly shared, low-generation-probability nucleotide sequences were removed to address suspected cross-contamination and a sequencing artifact. In a later analysis, a clonal expansion index for each public chain was calculated from normalized within-repertoire ranks of inferred template counts. A later analysis computed generation probabilities with a VDJ recombination model fitted to out-of-frame rearrangements, and checked the results against IGoR. In a later analysis, hypergeometric tests were used to score TCR-TCR, TCR-HLA and TCR-CMV co-occurrence, with a repertoire-size bias correction applied to TCR pairs. A later analysis estimated false discovery rates by permuting HLA or CMV assignments 20 times. In a later analysis, co-occurring TCRs were grouped using DBSCAN, with TCRdist sequence similarity added in when clustering inside HLA-allele-positive subsets. Repertoires with fewer than 30,000 or more than 120,000 public chains, plus five repertoires with anomalous nucleotide sharing, were excluded from co-occurrence clustering. Not all clones reach the TCRdb copy of this immuneACCESS table, which keeps in-frame sequences only. Checked studies attribute under half of the gap to unresolved V genes and leave the rest unexplained. The V and J calls and clone size come from that table; D and trimming were worked out from the DNA. Here the sample has roughly 140,000 clones; 70% to 80% occur a single time. The top ten clonotypes cover 6.2% of the sample.

Study-level results and caveats: The classifier was reported to diagnose cytomegalovirus status with high specificity and sensitivity in both the original and validation cohorts. V-gene and J-gene trimming of TCR beta chains was associated with a missense DCLRE1C variant in a later genetic analysis, and the association was replicated in an independent cohort. In a later genetic analysis, fewer N-insertions in productive TCRs were reported among donors in an Asian-associated ancestry cluster than the roughly 700-donor mean. Because the 87-base-pair reads could not distinguish some IMGT-functional V segments, including TRBV6-2 and TRBV6-3, those segments were excluded. Sequencing depth was assumed to be roughly uniform across donors in the presence/absence analyses, though that assumption may not hold. A few of the identified cytomegalovirus-associated TCR beta chains were confirmed in vitro to be specific for cytomegalovirus antigens. Because HLA typing was unavailable for some donors at each locus, only the typed subset was used in association tests. According to the authors, the approach could potentially be generalized to other disease states and immunological phenotypes. In this cohort, only TCR beta chains were sequenced, and detectable features were limited by the absence of alpha or paired-chain data. An earlier analysis of several hundred of the donors showed that most TCR beta V segments appeared in productive rearrangements either about 90% or about 30% of the time, which broadly matched IMGT annotations. At a false discovery rate of 0.05, a later analysis linked about 17,000 TCR beta sequences to specific HLA alleles. A cluster of highly shared sequence variants was judged likely to be a technical artifact of the sequencing pipeline. A further reported finding was that TCR beta sequences accurately predicted the HLA-A and HLA-B alleles for most subjects in the first cohort. When HLA alleles, especially DR and DQ, strongly co-occurred, attributing TCR associations to individual alleles was difficult. Most TCR sequences were seen in very few donors, while some public TCRs were found in many individuals. A later analysis found that most CMV-associated TCR beta chains appeared HLA-restricted, with HLA associations seemingly driven largely by CMV exposure. Because counts were too low, about 18 rarely observed V segments, including chromosome 9 orphons, were excluded from the earlier analysis of 587 of the donors. In a later analysis, TCR association rates were found to vary across HLA loci, with the most associated TCRs seen for DRB1 alleles and the fewest for HLA-C alleles. A later analysis found that HLA-associated TCR beta chains were more clonally expanded and had lower generation probabilities than equally common non-associated chains. In a later analysis, several top co-occurrence clusters were reported to appear linked to parvovirus B19, influenza, CMV and Epstein-Barr virus. Immune exposure information for the cohort was limited to CMV serostatus. Linkage disequilibrium might explain the correlated functional status among segregating V segments, but an unknown experimental factor could not be excluded. In the study, 150 to 200 TCR beta chains were listed as associated with cytomegalovirus.

The cohort was made up of about 610 healthy bone marrow donors. At the time of sampling, every cohort member was nominally healthy, though immune exposures that went unrecorded were likely present. The donor tested CMV seropositive, placing the donor among the 250 to 300 seropositive members of the cohort. Every donor gave a peripheral blood sample, and the peripheral blood mononuclear cells from that sample were used for TCR beta sequencing. The Qiagen DNeasy Blood Extraction Kit was used to extract genomic DNA from the blood cell samples. The source material was PBMCs. The receptor was derived from a woman in her 40s in good health and CMV-seropositive. The sequence links TRBV5-6 to TRBJ1-4; the D gene is possibly TRBD1, with 6 bases matching. The DNA reads as follows: TGTGCCAGCACCTCGGGGGGGCCAACTAATGAAAAACTGTTTTTT. The translation is CASTSGGPTNEKLFF.